This T cell receptor beta chain is drawn from a study of cytomegalovirus exposure and HLA in healthy donors. PCR amplification relied on 60 Vbeta primers (plus 13 Jbeta primers). Sequencing was performed with immunoSEQ multiplex PCR; in TCRdb, only in-frame clones are kept and a portion is missing. The sample consists of some 88,000 clones, more than 65% of them appearing once. V lost 3 bases, J lost 6 bases, and 4 bases stayed unmatched. This CDR3 contains 14 residues. Germline loops: CDR1 MNHNS, CDR2 SASEGT. About this clone: What it binds is not known.

Notes on the study in general: One variant, a missense change in DCLRE1C, was linked in a later analysis to TCR beta V- and J-gene trimming. Among immune exposure information, only CMV serostatus was available.

The sequence came from a woman aged 18 to 35 in good health and CMV-seropositive. The chain employs TRBV6-1 and TRBJ1-5, with 8 bases lining up with TRBD1. The source material was PBMCs. CDR3 sequence (DNA): TGTGCCAGCAGTGACGGACAGGGCGCTCAGCCCCAGCATTTT. It is translated as CASSDGQGAQPQHF.